The 2 T cell receptor beta chains below all came from one sample that was sequenced in a study of cytomegalovirus exposure and HLA in healthy donors. TCRdb's table, derived via immunoSEQ multiplex PCR, lists solely in-frame clones and lacks some. The sample has under 150,000 clones, more than 85% seen once. Material: PBMCs. The receptors stem from a man between 18 and 35 years old in good health and CMV-seropositive.

The V and J genes are TRBV29-1 and TRBJ2-3, with D possibly being TRBD2 (5 bases). Germline V gene lookup returns CDR1 SQVTM and CDR2 ANQGSEA. The CDR3 length is 12 residues. Trimming removed 6 bases at V and 6 bases at J, with 13 bases between. The CDR3: CSVQGGVDTQYF. In DNA form, the CDR3 reads TGCAGCGTACAAGGAGGCGTGGATACGCAGTATTTT.

As for this clone: Other nucleotide sequences in the sample specify the same CDR3. The chain uses TRBV19 and TRBJ1-3; 9 bases fit TRBD1. The CDR3 runs to 14 residues. Germline values: CDR1 LNHDA, CDR2 SQIVND (reference sequence). Trimming took 6 bases from V and 1 from J; bases not matched to a gene: 1. The CDR3 sequence: CASRGTGSGNTIYF. CDR3 bases: TGTGCCAGTAGAGGGACAGGGTCTGGAAACACCATATATTTT.